These 6 T cell receptor beta chains share one sample of origin, sequenced in a study of beta chain features in type 1 diabetes. Expressed TCRB transcripts were sequenced after all isolated RNA was converted to cDNA. The assay was immunoSEQ multiplex PCR, and TCRdb's table has in-frame clones only and misses some. This table has around 500,000 clones, roughly 11% appearing once. Sequencing was carried out using naive CD4+ T cells from blood. The origin of the receptors is a woman younger than 35 in good health.

This clone was detected a few times. The rearrangement uses TRBV9 and TRBJ1-1; D is perhaps TRBD1 (6 bases). The V and J ends lost 3 bases and 1 base respectively, with 10 bases between them. The CDR3 totals 14 residues. The germline V gene encodes CDR1 SGDLS and CDR2 YYNGEE. For the CDR3, the DNA is TGTGCCAGCAGCGAAGGGGGAGGGAACACTGAAGCTTTCTTT. This encodes CASSEGGGNTEAFF.

The gene calls are TRBV7-9 and TRBJ2-7; unclear D gene. The CDR3 runs to 12 residues. V lost 5 bases to trimming and J lost 4 bases, with 9 bases between them. Germline loops: CDR1 SEHNR, CDR2 FQNEAQ (reference sequence). CDR3 coding DNA: TGTGCCAGCAGCCAGGACCATTACGAGCAGTACGTC. Its translation: CASSQDHYEQYV.

V is TRBV29-1 and J is TRBJ2-1; 13 nucleotides match TRBD2. The V gene end was trimmed by 0 bases and the J gene end by 5 bases; junction bases not matched to a gene: 1. CDR1 and CDR2 from the germline V gene are SQVTM and ANQGSEA. This CDR3 has 15 amino acids. DNA of the CDR3: TGCAGCGTTGAAGATACTAGCGGGAGGGACAATGAGCAGTTCTTC. It is translated as CSVEDTSGRDNEQFF.

This clone was seen more than once but under ten times. The chain carries TRBV6-6 and TRBJ2-1; a weak D match, TRBD1 (5 bases). Per the germline V gene, CDR1 is MNHNY and CDR2 is SVGAGI (reference sequence). CDR3 length: 12 amino acids. Trimming took 6 bases from V and 15 from J, leaving 18 bases between them. CDR3 loop: CASSLETASPFF. In DNA, the CDR3 is TGTGCCAGCAGCCTCGAGACAGCTTCCCCGTTCTTC.

This clone was seen more than once but under ten times. The CDR3 loop reads CASSLLGNSNQPQHF. CDR3 DNA: TGTGCCAGCAGTTTATTGGGGAATAGCAATCAGCCCCAGCATTTT. The chain combines TRBV28 with TRBJ1-5; no firm D call. Between the trimmed V and J ends, which lost 1 base and 0 bases, there was a span of 7 bases. This CDR3 has 15 residues. Germline values: CDR1 MDHEN, CDR2 SYDVKM.

On this clone: The sample carries other DNA sequences with the same CDR3. V usage is TRBV7-3 and J usage is TRBJ1-1; possible D gene TRBD1, 5 bases. Germline CDR1 and CDR2: SGHTA and FQGTGA. The germline V and J ends were trimmed by 2 bases and 1 base, with 8 bases remaining between them. CDR3 size: 14 residues. The CDR3 protein is CASSLRGENTEAFF. The CDR3 DNA follows: TGTGCCAGCAGCTTACGGGGGGAGAACACTGAAGCTTTCTTT.